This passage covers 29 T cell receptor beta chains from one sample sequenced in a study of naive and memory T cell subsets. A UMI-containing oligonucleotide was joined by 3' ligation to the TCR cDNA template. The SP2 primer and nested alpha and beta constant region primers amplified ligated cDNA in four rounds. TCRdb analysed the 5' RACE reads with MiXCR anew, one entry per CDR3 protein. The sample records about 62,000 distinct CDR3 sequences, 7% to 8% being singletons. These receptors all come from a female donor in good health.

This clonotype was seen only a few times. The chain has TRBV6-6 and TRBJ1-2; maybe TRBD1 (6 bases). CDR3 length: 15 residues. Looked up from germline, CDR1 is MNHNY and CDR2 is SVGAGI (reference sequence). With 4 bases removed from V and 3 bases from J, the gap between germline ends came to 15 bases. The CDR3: CASSSPPDSYYGYTF. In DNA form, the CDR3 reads TGTGCCAGCAGTTCCCCCCCGGACAGCTACTATGGCTACACCTTC.

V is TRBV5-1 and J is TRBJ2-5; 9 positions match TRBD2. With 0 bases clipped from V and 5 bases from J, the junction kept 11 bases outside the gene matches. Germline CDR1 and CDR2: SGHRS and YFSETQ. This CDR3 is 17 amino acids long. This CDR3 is CASSLDAGGPSGETQYF. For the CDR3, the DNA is TGCGCCAGCAGCTTGGACGCGGGAGGGCCTTCGGGGGAGACCCAGTACTTC.

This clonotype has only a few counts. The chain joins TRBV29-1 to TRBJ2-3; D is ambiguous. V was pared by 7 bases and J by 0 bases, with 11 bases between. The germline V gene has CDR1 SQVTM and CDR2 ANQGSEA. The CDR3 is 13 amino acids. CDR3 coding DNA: TGCAGCGGAACTCAGAGTAGCACAGATACGCAGTATTTT. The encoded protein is CSGTQSSTDTQYF.

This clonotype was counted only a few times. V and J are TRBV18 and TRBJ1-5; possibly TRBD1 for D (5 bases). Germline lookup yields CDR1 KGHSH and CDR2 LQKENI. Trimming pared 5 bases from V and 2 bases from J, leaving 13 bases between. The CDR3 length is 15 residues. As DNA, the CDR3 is TGTGCCAGCTCAACCCAGGGAAGGGGCAATCAGCCCCAGCATTTT. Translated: CASSTQGRGNQPQHF.

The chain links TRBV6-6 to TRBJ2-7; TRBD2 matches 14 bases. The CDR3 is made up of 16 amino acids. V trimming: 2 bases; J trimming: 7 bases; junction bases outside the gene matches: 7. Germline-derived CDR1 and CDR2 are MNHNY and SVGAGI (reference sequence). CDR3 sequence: CASSYTSGLAGVEQYF. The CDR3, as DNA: TGTGCCAGCAGTTACACATCGGGACTAGCGGGAGTAGAGCAGTACTTC.

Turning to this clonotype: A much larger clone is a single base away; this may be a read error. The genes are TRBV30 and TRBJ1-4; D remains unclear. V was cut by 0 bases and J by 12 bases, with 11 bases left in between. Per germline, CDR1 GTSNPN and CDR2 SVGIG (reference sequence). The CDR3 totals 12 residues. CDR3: CAWSVLKEELFF. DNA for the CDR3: TGTGCCTGGAGTGTACTAAAGGAAGAACTGTTTTTT.

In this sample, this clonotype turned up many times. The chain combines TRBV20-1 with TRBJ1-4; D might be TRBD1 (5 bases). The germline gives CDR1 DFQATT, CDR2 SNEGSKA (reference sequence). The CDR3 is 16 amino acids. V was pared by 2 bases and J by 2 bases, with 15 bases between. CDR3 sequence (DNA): TGCAGTGCTAGACTCCGGGACGCAGCTACTAATGAAAAACTGTTTTTT. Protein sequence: CSARLRDAATNEKLFF.

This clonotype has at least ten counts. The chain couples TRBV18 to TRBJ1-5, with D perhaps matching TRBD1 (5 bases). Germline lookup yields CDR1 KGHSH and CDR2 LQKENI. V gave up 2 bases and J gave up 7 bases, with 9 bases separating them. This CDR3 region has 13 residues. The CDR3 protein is CASSPGGDQPQHF. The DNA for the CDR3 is TGTGCCAGCTCACCAGGAGGGGACCAGCCCCAGCATTTT.

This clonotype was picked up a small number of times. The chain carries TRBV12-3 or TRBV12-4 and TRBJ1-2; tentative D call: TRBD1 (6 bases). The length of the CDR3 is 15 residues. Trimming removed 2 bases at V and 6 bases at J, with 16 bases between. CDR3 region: CASSLPGTGSHGYTF. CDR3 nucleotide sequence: TGTGCCAGCAGTTTACCCGGAACAGGGAGCCATGGCTACACCTTC.

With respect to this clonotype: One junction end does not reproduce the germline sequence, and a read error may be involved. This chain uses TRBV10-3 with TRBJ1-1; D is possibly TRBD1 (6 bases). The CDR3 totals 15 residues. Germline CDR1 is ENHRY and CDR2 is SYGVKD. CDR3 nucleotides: TGTGCCATCAGGGAGTGGGGGGGGACAAACACTGAAGCTTTCTTT. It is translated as CAIREWGGTNTEAFF.

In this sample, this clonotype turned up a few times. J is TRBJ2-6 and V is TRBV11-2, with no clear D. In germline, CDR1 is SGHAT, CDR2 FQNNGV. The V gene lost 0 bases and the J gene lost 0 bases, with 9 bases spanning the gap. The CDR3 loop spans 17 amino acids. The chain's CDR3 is CASSLEWGTSGANVLTF. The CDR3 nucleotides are TGTGCCAGCAGCTTAGAGTGGGGTACCTCTGGGGCCAACGTCCTGACTTTC.

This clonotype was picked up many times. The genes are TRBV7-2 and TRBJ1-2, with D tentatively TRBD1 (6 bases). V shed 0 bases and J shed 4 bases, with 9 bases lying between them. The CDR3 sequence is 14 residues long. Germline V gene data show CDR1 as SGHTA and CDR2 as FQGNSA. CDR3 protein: CASSLARTVYGYTF. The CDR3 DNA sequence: TGTGCCAGCAGCTTAGCCAGGACAGTCTATGGCTACACCTTC.

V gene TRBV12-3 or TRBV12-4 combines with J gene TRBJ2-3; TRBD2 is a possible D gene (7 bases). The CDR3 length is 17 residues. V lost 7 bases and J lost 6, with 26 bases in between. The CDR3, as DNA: TGTGCCAGCACCCCTTCGTTATTCGGGGGGCACATGGATACGCAGTATTTT. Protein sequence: CASTPSLFGGHMDTQYF.

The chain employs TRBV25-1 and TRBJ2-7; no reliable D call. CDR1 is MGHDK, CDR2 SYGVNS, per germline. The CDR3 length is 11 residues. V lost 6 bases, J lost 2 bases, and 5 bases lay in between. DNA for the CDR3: TGTGCCAGCAGCAGGACCTACGAGCAGTACTTC. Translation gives CASSRTYEQYF.

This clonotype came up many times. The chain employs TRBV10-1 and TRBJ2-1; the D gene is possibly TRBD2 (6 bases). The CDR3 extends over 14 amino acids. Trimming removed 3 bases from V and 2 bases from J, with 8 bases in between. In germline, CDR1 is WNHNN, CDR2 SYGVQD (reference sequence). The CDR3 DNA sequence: TGCGCCAGCAGTGATACTAGCCCCTACAATGAGCAGTTCTTC. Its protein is CASSDTSPYNEQFF.

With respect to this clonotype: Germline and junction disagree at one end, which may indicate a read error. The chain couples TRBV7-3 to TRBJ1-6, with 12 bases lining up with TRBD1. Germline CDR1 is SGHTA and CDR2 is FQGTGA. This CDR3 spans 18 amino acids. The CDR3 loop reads CASSLTVPGQGADSPLNF. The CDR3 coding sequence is TGTGCCAGCAGCTTAACTGTACCGGGACAGGGGGCTGATTCACCCCTCAACTTT. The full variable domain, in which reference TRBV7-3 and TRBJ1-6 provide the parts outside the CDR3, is GAGVSQTPSNKVTEKGKYVELRCDPISGHTALYWYRQSLGQGPEFLIYFQGTGAADDSGLPNDRFFAVRPEGSVSTLKIQRTERGDSAVYLCASSLTVPGQGADSPLNFGNGTRLTVT.

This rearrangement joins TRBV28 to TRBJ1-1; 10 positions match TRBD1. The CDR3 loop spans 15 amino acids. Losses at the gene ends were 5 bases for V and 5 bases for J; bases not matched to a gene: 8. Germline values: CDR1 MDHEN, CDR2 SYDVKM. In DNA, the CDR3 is TGTGCCAGCAGTCCCAGCCAGGACAGGGGGACTGAAGCTTTCTTT. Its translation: CASSPSQDRGTEAFF.

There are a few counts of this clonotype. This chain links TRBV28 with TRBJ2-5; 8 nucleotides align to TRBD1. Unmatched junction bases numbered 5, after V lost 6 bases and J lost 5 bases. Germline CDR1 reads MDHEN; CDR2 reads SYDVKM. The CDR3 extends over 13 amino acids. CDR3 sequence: CASRAGGAETQYF. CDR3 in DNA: TGTGCCAGCAGGGCAGGGGGCGCGGAGACCCAGTACTTC.

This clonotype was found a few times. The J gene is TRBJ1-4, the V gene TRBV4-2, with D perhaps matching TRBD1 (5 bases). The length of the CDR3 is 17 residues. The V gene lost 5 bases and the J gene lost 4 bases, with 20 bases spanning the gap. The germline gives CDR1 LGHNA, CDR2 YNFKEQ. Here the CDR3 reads CASSSRDVGRGNEKLFF. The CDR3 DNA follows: TGTGCCAGCAGCAGCAGGGACGTGGGGCGGGGTAATGAAAAACTGTTTTTT.

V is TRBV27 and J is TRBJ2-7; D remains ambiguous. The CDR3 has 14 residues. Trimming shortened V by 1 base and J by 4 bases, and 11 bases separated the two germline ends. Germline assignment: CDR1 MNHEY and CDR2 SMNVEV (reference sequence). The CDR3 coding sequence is TGTGCCAGCAGTTTATGGTACCAAAAGTACGAGCAGTACTTC. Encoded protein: CASSLWYQKYEQYF.

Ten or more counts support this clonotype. The CDR3 DNA reads as TGTGCCAGCTCTACCGAGCAAGAGACCCAGTACTTC. Residues: CASSTEQETQYF. The chain is built from TRBV18 and TRBJ2-5; D is uncertain. CDR1 and CDR2 (germline): KGHSH, LQKENI. This CDR3 is 12 amino acids long. V gave up 6 bases and J gave up 2 bases, with 7 bases separating them.

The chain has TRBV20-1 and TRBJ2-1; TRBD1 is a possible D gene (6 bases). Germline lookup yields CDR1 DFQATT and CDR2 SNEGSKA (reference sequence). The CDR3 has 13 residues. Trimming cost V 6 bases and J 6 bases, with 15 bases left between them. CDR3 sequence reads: CSAGDVGGNEQFF. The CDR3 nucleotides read TGCAGTGCCGGGGACGTAGGGGGCAATGAGCAGTTCTTC.

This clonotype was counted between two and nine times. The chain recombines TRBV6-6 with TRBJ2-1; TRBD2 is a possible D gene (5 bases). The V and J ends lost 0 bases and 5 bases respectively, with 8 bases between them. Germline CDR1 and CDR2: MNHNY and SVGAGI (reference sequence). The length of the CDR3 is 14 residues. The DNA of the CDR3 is TGTGCCAGCAGTTACTCGAGGGTTCACAATGAGCAGTTCTTC. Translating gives CASSYSRVHNEQFF.

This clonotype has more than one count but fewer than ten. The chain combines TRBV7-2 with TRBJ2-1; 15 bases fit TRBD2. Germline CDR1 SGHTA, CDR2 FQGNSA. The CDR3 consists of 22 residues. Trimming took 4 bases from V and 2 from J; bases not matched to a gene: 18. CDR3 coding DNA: TGTGCCAGCAGCTCATTAAGGACTAGCGGGAGGGCCCCCACGGTGCCCTACAATGAGCAGTTCTTC. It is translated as CASSSLRTSGRAPTVPYNEQFF.

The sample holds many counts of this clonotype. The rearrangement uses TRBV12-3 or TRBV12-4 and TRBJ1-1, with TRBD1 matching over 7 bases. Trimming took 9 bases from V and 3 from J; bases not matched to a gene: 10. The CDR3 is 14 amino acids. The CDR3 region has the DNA TGTGCCAGTCACCGGCAGGGGGTATACACTGAAGCTTTCTTT. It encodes CASHRQGVYTEAFF.

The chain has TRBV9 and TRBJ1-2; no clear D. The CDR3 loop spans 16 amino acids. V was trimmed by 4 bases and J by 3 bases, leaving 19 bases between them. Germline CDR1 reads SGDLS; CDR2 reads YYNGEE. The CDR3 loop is CASSTHRREGDYGYTF. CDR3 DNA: TGTGCCAGCAGCACCCACCGGAGGGAGGGTGACTATGGCTACACCTTC.

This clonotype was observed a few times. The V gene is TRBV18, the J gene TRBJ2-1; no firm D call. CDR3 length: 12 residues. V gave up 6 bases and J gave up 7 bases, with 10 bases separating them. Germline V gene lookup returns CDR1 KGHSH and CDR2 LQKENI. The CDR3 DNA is TGTGCCAGCTCGGTTCGGAAGAATGAGCAGTTCTTC. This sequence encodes CASSVRKNEQFF.

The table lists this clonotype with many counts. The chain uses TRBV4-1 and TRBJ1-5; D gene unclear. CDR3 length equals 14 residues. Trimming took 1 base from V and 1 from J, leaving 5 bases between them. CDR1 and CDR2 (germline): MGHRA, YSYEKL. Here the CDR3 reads CASSQATSNQPQHF. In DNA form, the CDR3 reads TGCGCCAGCAGCCAAGCGACAAGCAATCAGCCCCAGCATTTT.

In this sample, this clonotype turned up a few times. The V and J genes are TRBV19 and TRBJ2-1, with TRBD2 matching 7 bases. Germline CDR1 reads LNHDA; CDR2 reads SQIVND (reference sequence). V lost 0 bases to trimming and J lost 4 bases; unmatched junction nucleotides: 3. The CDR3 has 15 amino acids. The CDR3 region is CASSIDQRDYNEQFF. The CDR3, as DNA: TGTGCCAGTAGTATAGACCAGCGGGATTACAATGAGCAGTTCTTC.